This section outlines one T cell receptor (beta chain) sequence together with its context. The sample carries other DNA sequences with the same CDR3. This record comes from a study of blood T cell repertoires in COVID-19. Looking at the study overall: Whether acute or convalescent, the COVID-19 samples came from the United States, Italy and Spain.

The CDR3 covers 13 residues. Deletions cut 0 bases from V and 4 bases from J, with 7 bases between. The V gene's germline CDR1 is SGHRS and CDR2 YFSETQ. Original methodology: Researchers report that nucleated cell counts were estimated from reference gene primer amplification. Generated by immunoSEQ multiplex PCR, the TCRdb table keeps only in-frame clones and is missing some. V, J and clone size derive from that table, while D and trimming were established from the DNA sequence. In the table there are 160,000 or so clones, around 75% of which are singletons. The chain links TRBV5-1 to TRBJ1-2, with D uncertain. Material: peripheral blood. This clonotype originated in an elderly woman with acute or convalescent COVID-19. The DNA of the CDR3 is TGCGCCAGCAGCTTGGCAGGCTCCTATGGCTACACCTTC. This sequence encodes CASSLAGSYGYTF.